This T cell receptor (beta chain) was observed in a study of blood T cell repertoires in COVID-19. Method: immunoSEQ multiplex PCR; TCRdb's copy keeps in-frame clones and lacks some. There are 200,000 to 250,000 clones in the sample; 70% to 85% occur only once, and approximately 10% lies in the top ten. This clone has a single count. Germline V CDR1 and CDR2: ENHRY, SYGVKD. The length of the CDR3 is 14 residues. V gave up 0 bases and J gave up 7 bases, with 12 bases separating them. This receptor was identified in a man between 50 and 59 years old with active or convalescent COVID-19. The chain links TRBV10-3 to TRBJ1-2, with D possibly being TRBD1 (6 bases). Sequencing input: peripheral blood. The CDR3 nucleotides read TGTGCCATCAGTGAGTCAGCAGGGGTGCGTGGCTACACCTTC. Its translation: CAISESAGVRGYTF.